This T cell receptor (beta chain) was found in a study of blood T cell repertoires in COVID-19. Study-level information: Italy, Spain and the United States were the sources of the convalescent and acute COVID-19 samples. PBMCs, B-cell-depleted T cells, or T cells provided the cDNA or gDNA that made up the material.

The CDR3 runs to 16 residues. Germline values: CDR1 LNHDA, CDR2 SQIVND (reference sequence). Trimming took 4 bases from V and 1 from J; bases not matched to a gene: 7. Original handling: Researchers report that nucleated cell counts were estimated from reference gene primer amplification. This table comes from immunoSEQ multiplex PCR, and its TCRdb copy is limited to in-frame clones, with some not included. D and trimming were read from the DNA, whereas the V and J calls and clone size are those reported in that table. The sample includes some 25,000 clones, around 90% seen only once; the top ten take 25% to 35%.

Sequenced input: peripheral blood. The origin of this receptor is a man between 65 and 85 years old with active COVID-19. The genes are TRBV19 and TRBJ2-5, with TRBD1 matching over 9 bases. CDR3 residues: CASSKPDRGSQETQYF. The CDR3 DNA sequence: TGTGCCAGTAGTAAACCCGACAGGGGGAGCCAAGAGACCCAGTACTTC.